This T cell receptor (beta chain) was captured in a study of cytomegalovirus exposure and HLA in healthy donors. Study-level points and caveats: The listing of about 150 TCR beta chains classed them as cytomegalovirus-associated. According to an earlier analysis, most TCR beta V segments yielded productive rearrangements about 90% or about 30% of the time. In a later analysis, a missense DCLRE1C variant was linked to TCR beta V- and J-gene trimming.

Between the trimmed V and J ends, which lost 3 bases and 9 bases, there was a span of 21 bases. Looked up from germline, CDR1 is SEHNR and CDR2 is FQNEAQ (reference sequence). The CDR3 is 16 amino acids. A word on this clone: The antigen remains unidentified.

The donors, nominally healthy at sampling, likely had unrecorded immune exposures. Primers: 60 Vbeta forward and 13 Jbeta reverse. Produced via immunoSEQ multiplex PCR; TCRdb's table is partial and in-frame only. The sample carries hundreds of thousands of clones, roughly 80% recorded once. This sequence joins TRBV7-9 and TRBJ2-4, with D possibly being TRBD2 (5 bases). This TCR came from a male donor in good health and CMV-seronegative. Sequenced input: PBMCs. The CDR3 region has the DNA TGTGCCAGCAGCTTTGAGGTGGGAGAGGAGGTAATCATTCAGTACTTC. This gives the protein CASSFEVGEEVIIQYF.